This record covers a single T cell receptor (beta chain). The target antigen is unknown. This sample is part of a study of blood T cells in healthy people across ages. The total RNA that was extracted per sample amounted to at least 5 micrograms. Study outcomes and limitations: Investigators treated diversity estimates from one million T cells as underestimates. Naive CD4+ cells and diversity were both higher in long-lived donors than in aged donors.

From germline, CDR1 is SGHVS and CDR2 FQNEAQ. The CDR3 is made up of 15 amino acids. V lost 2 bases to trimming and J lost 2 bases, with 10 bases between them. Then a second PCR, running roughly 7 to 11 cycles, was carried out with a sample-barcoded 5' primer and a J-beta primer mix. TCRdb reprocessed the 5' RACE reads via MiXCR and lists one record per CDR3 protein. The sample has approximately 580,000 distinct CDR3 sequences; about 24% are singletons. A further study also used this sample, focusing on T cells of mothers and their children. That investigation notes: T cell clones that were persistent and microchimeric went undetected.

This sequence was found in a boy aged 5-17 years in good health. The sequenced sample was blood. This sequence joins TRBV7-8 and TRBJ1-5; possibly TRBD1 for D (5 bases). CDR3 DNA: TGTGCCAGCAGCTTACGGGGGGGAGGCAATCAGCCCCAGCATTTT. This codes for CASSLRGGGNQPQHF.